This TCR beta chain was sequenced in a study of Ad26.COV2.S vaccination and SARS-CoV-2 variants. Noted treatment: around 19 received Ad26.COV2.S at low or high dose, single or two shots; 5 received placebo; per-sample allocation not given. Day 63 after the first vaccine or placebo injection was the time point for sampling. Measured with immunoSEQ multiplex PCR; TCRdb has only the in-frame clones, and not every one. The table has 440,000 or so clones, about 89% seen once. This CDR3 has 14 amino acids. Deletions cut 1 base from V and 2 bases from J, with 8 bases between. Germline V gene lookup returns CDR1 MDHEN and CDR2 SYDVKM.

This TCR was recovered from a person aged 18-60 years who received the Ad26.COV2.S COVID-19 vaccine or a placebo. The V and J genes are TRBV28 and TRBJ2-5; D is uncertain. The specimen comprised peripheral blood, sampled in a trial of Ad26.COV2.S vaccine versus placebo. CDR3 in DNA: TGTGCCAGCAGTTTATTTTCGGAACAAGAGACCCAGTACTTC. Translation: CASSLFSEQETQYF. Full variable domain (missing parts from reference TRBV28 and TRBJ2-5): DVKVTQSSRYLVKRTGEKVFLECVQDMDHENMFWYRQDPGLGLRLIYFSYDVKMKEKGDIPEGYSVSREKKERFSLILESASTNQTSMYLCASSLFSEQETQYFGPGTRLLVL.